The TCR beta chain described here comes from a study of OX40 agonist ivuxolimab in advanced cancers. About the full investigation: The costimulatory receptor OX40 (CD134) was targeted by ivuxolimab, a fully human IgG2 agonistic monoclonal antibody. Patients were allowed to have had prior anti-PD-1, anti-PD-L1 or anti-CTLA-4 therapy, and around two fifths of the dose-escalation patients had been treated with checkpoint inhibitors. Three dose-escalation patients achieved partial responses, one with hepatocellular carcinoma and two with cutaneous melanoma. A male proportion of roughly 80% and a mean age of about 60 years, ranging from 23 to 79, were recorded for the dose-escalation cohort. Intravenous ivuxolimab was administered to patients every 2 weeks at six dose levels: 0.01, 0.1, 0.3, 1.5, 3 and 10 mg/kg. The monotherapy dose-escalation portion (N of about 52 patients) of the phase I ivuxolimab trial is reported in the paper. Of the roughly 52 dose-escalation patients, hepatocellular carcinoma was present in around 20, melanoma in roughly 15, renal cell carcinoma in 9 and head and neck cancer in 9. Peripheral TCRbeta sequencing aimed to test whether ivuxolimab altered TCR sequence diversity and caused clonal T-cell expansion.

The full study reports these points: In the 0.1-3.0 mg/kg groups, partial responders had among the lowest normalized peripheral clonal expansion, particularly in CD8+ T cells. At doses from 0.1 to 3.0 mg/kg, clonal expansion was seen in both CD4+ and CD8+ blood T cells between baseline and week 6. Low levels of normalized T-cell clonal expansion were also shown by some nonresponding patients. After ivuxolimab, CD8+ T cells had more expanded clones than CD4+ T cells on average. Antigen specificity was not determined for the clonally expanded peripheral T cells.

Genomic DNA was isolated from the sorted cells so that the TCRbeta CDR3 region could be sequenced. The immunoSEQ Assay was used for sequencing of TCRbeta CDR3 regions. The table comes from immuneACCESS by way of TCRdb, which keeps in-frame sequences with V and J called. Part of the clones is missing from these tables; in studies checked, under half for an unresolved V gene and the rest for unknown reasons. The sample table records about 45,000 clones; around four fifths of these occur just once. Of the sample, about 15% falls within the top ten clones. The trial excluded patients who had a history of autoimmune disease or who were on systemic immunosuppression. Peripheral blood for TCR sequencing was collected from all dose cohorts at baseline, on cycle 4 day 1, and on cycle 7 day 1. Samples came from an open-label, multicenter, first-in-human phase I dose-escalation trial of ivuxolimab. Adults with locally advanced or metastatic melanoma, renal cell, hepatocellular, or head and neck squamous cell carcinoma were enrolled in the trial. CD4+ and CD8+ T cells were sorted separately from peripheral blood before TCR sequencing.

Trimming removed 2 bases from V and 4 bases from J, leaving 12 bases between the germline ends. CDR1 and CDR2, looked up from the germline V gene (reference sequence), are SEHNR and FQNEAQ. Including cysteine and phenylalanine, the CDR3 has 14 amino acids. Only the CDR3 region is kept as DNA, spanning 42 bases read in frame from base 1. In regard to this clone: Its specific antigen is unknown. No base quality information exists; no much larger clone differs at one position.

The origin of this receptor is an adult with an advanced solid tumor such as melanoma, head and neck, liver or kidney cancer. Sequences were derived from CD4+ or CD8+ T cells sorted from blood, sampled in a trial of the OX40 agonist ivuxolimab. The V gene is TRBV7-9 and the J gene is TRBJ2-7; there is no confident call for the D gene. The CDR3 sequence is CASSLRVGLYEQYF. The nucleotides are TGTGCCAGCAGCTTAAGGGTAGGGTTGTACGAGCAGTACTTC.